Below, 26 T cell receptor beta chains from the same sample are listed, as sequenced in a study of blood T cell repertoires in COVID-19. Sequencing used immunoSEQ multiplex PCR; TCRdb keeps in-frame clones, though not all of them. This table has tens of thousands of clones, approximately 86% appearing once. Sequenced input: peripheral blood. Source of these receptors: a man aged 45-65 years with acute or convalescent COVID-19.

This chain connects TRBV7-2 to TRBJ2-3; 10 bases fit TRBD2. Trimming removed 5 bases from V and 4 bases from J; junction bases left unmatched: 6. CDR3 length equals 15 residues. Germline CDR1 and CDR2: SGHTA and FQGNSA. CDR3 nucleotides: TGTGCCAGCAGCCTCCAAGCGGGGGGGGCAGATACGCAGTATTTT. Translated, it gives CASSLQAGGADTQYF.

The chain carries TRBV14 and TRBJ2-7; 11 bases match TRBD1. Germline-derived CDR1 and CDR2 are SGHDN and FVKESK. The CDR3 has 15 residues. Trimming took 5 bases from V and 4 from J; bases not matched to a gene: 7. The chain's CDR3 is CASSGRTGGIYEQYF. The CDR3 coding sequence is TGTGCCAGCAGCGGTAGGACAGGGGGCATTTACGAGCAGTACTTC.

V usage is TRBV21-1 and J usage is TRBJ2-7; the D call TRBD1 from the table was never checked on the DNA. TRBV21-1 is annotated as a pseudogene. The CDR3 has 13 amino acids. Written as DNA, the CDR3 is TGTGCCAGCAGACGCCCCCAGGGTAACGAGCAGTACTTC. Amino acids: CASRRPQGNEQYF.

This chain connects TRBV27 to TRBJ1-2, with 8 bases matching TRBD1. J was trimmed by 8 bases and V by 3 bases; bases with no gene match: 8. This CDR3 spans 14 amino acids. Germline V lookup: CDR1 MNHEY, CDR2 SMNVEV (reference sequence). This CDR3 is CASSFQDRVGGYTF. In DNA form, the CDR3 reads TGTGCCAGCAGTTTCCAGGACAGGGTAGGCGGCTACACCTTC.

The chain recombines TRBV28 with TRBJ2-3, with 10 bases identical to TRBD2. The V segment lost 5 bases and the J segment 6 bases; nucleotides outside the gene matches: 8. This CDR3 contains 15 residues. The germline V gene encodes CDR1 MDHEN and CDR2 SYDVKM. Here the CDR3 reads CASSRGAGGTDTQYF. The CDR3 DNA is TGTGCCAGCAGTCGGGGAGCGGGAGGGACCGATACGCAGTATTTT.

The count of this clone is one. V is TRBV5-1 and J is TRBJ2-5; D is unclear. The CDR3 totals 13 residues. The V gene's germline CDR1 is SGHRS and CDR2 YFSETQ. V was pared by 2 bases and J by 5 bases, with 10 bases between. CDR3 region: CASSFRIEETQYF. The CDR3 DNA sequence: TGCGCCAGCAGCTTTAGAATCGAGGAGACCCAGTACTTC.

V usage is TRBV10-3 and J usage is TRBJ2-3; 11 bases are a match to TRBD2. CDR1 ENHRY and CDR2 SYGVKD come from the germline V gene. V shed 8 bases, J shed 3 bases, and the junction held 7 bases outside the gene matches. The CDR3 is 15 amino acids. The CDR3 coding sequence is TGTGCCATCGGAACTAGCGGGAGCATTACAGATACGCAGTATTTT. Residues: CAIGTSGSITDTQYF.

V gene TRBV7-2 combines with J gene TRBJ2-5, with 11 bases aligning to TRBD2. Germline V gene sequence: CDR1 SGHTA, CDR2 FQGNSA. CDR3 length: 18 residues. J lost 4 bases, V lost 4 bases, and 14 bases had no gene match. CDR3 region: CASSSSSLLAGGSETQYF. The DNA of the CDR3 is TGTGCCAGCAGCTCCAGTTCGCTTCTAGCGGGAGGATCAGAGACCCAGTACTTC.

This chain uses TRBV3-1 (or the pseudogene TRBV3-2) with TRBJ1-3; D may be TRBD1 (5 bases). CDR3 length: 16 amino acids. The V gene's germline CDR1 is LGHDT and CDR2 YNNKEL (reference sequence). Trimming took 2 bases from V and 4 from J, leaving 15 bases between them. The CDR3 loop reads CASSQTRRDLGNTIYF. The CDR3 bases are TGTGCCAGCAGCCAAACCCGACGGGACTTGGGAAACACCATATATTTT.

The CDR3 sequence is CAWEGKGNYGYTF. CDR3 bases: TGTGCCTGGGAGGGAAAGGGGAACTATGGCTACACCTTC. The chain links TRBV30 to TRBJ1-2; the D gene is possibly TRBD1 (5 bases). Germline CDR1 GTSNPN, CDR2 SVGIG (reference sequence). The CDR3 is 13 amino acids. The V and J ends lost 5 bases and 2 bases respectively, with 12 bases between them. Filled out from reference TRBV30 and TRBJ1-2, the complete variable domain reads SQTIHQWPATLVQPVGSPLSLECTVEGTSNPNLYWYRQAAGRGLQLLFYSVGIGQISSEVPQNLSASRPQDRQFILSSKKLLLSDSGFYLCAWEGKGNYGYTFGSGTRLTVV.

The chain is built from TRBV19 and TRBJ2-7, with 7 bases fitting TRBD1. Germline assignment: CDR1 LNHDA and CDR2 SQIVND (reference sequence). The CDR3 sequence is 13 residues long. With V trimmed by 3 bases and J by 3 bases, 2 bases remained unmatched. The CDR3 sequence is CASSMGQSYEQYF. In nucleotides, the CDR3 is TGTGCCAGTAGTATGGGACAGAGCTACGAGCAGTACTTC. Combining the CDR3 with reference TRBV19 and TRBJ2-7 gives the whole variable domain DGGITQSPKYLFRKEGQNVTLSCEQNLNHDAMYWYRQDPGQGLRLIYYSQIVNDFQKGDIAEGYSVSREKKESFPLTVTSAQKNPTAFYLCASSMGQSYEQYFGPGTRLTVT.

The V and J genes are TRBV28 and TRBJ2-1, with D possibly TRBD1 on 8 matching bases. CDR1 and CDR2 from the germline V gene are MDHEN and SYDVKM. V was trimmed by 5 bases and J by 4 bases, leaving 21 bases between them. CDR3 length: 17 residues. The CDR3 region has the DNA TGTGCCAGCAGTGACAGGGGTGGGGGAGGGCATTACAATGAGCAGTTCTTC. Translating it yields CASSDRGGGGHYNEQFF.

The V call is TRBV27, the J call TRBJ2-6; D is perhaps TRBD1 (6 bases). This CDR3 is built from 18 residues. Germline CDR1 reads MNHEY; CDR2 reads SMNVEV (reference sequence). Trimming removed 0 bases at V and 4 bases at J, with 16 bases between. CDR3 sequence: CASSLSETGTLGANVLTF. CDR3 coding DNA: TGTGCCAGCAGTTTATCGGAGACAGGTACTCTGGGGGCCAACGTCCTGACTTTC.

The rearrangement joins TRBV7-2 to TRBJ2-1, with 11 bases fitting TRBD1. Germline values: CDR1 SGHTA, CDR2 FQGNSA. The CDR3 has 17 amino acids. Trimming removed 3 bases from V and 7 bases from J; junction bases left unmatched: 11. The CDR3 DNA sequence: TGTGCCAGCAGCTTCGGTGGGGGGACAGGGGGGCTGAATGAGCAGTTCTTC. The encoded protein is CASSFGGGTGGLNEQFF.

This clone came up a few times. The chain has TRBV19 and TRBJ1-2, with D perhaps matching TRBD1 (6 bases). The V gene's germline CDR1 is LNHDA and CDR2 SQIVND (reference sequence). The CDR3 is 15 residues long. V was clipped by 7 bases and J by 6 bases, with 21 bases between them. The DNA of the CDR3 is TGTGCCAGTATGGAAGGGCAGGGGCATAGAAATGGCTACACCTTC. Its protein is CASMEGQGHRNGYTF.

The V gene is TRBV6-5, the J gene TRBJ2-7, with a weak D call TRBD1 (6 bases). CDR1 and CDR2 from the germline V gene are MNHEY and SVGAGI. This CDR3 contains 15 residues. With 5 bases removed from V and 3 bases from J, the gap between germline ends came to 17 bases. In nucleotides, the CDR3 is TGTGCCAGCAGTCCCGATACAGGGTCCTTCTACGAGCAGTACTTC. It specifies CASSPDTGSFYEQYF.

This chain joins TRBV7-2 and TRBJ2-7; 8 nucleotides line up with TRBD2. V was pared by 1 base and J by 6 bases, with 2 bases of the junction left unmatched. From germline, CDR1 is SGHTA and CDR2 FQGNSA. The CDR3 consists of 13 residues. This CDR3 is CASSLVAGFEQYF. The CDR3, as DNA: TGTGCCAGCAGCTTAGTAGCGGGATTCGAGCAGTACTTC.

This chain uses TRBV18 with TRBJ1-5, with TRBD1 matching 8 bases. The CDR3 runs to 14 residues. CDR1 and CDR2 from the germline V gene are KGHSH and LQKENI. Trimming took 4 bases from V and 7 from J; bases not matched to a gene: 6. The CDR3 protein is CASSLGTGGQPQHF. The CDR3 DNA sequence: TGTGCCAGCTCACTAGGGACAGGTGGCCAGCCCCAGCATTTT.

The rearrangement joins TRBV18 to TRBJ2-7; TRBD2 matches 7 bases. This CDR3 comprises 14 residues. J gave up 4 bases and V 0 bases, and 3 bases lay outside the gene matches. The germline V gene encodes CDR1 KGHSH and CDR2 LQKENI. The CDR3 loop is CASSPPDSGYEQYF. CDR3 nucleotide sequence: TGTGCCAGCTCACCACCTGATAGCGGGTACGAGCAGTACTTC. Drawing the rest from reference TRBV18 and TRBJ2-7, the complete variable domain is NAGVMQNPRHLVRRRGQEARLRCSPMKGHSHVYWYRQLPEEGLKFMVYLQKENIIDESGMPKERFSAEFPKEGPSILRIQQVVRGDSAAYFCASSPPDSGYEQYFGPGTRLTVT.

CDR3 bases: TGTGCCAGCAGTGATACGGGGGTACGGGGAAATGAGCAGTTCTTC. Protein: CASSDTGVRGNEQFF. The chain carries TRBV6-1 and TRBJ2-1; weak D call: TRBD2 (6 bases). In germline, CDR1 is MNHNS, CDR2 SASEGT. With 3 bases removed from V and 7 bases from J, the gap between germline ends came to 16 bases. CDR3 length equals 15 residues.

This sequence joins TRBV20-1 and TRBJ2-7; 7 bases map to TRBD2. J gave up 4 bases and V 3 bases, and 6 bases lay outside the gene matches. The CDR3 loop spans 13 amino acids. Per the germline V gene, CDR1 is DFQATT and CDR2 is SNEGSKA (reference sequence). DNA of the CDR3: TGCAGTGCTAGTGCGGGAGCCTGGTACGAGCAGTACTTC. This sequence encodes CSASAGAWYEQYF.

The chain links TRBV6-5 to TRBJ1-4; 8 bases match TRBD1. From germline, CDR1 is MNHEY and CDR2 SVGAGI. The CDR3 totals 13 residues. V lost 8 bases to trimming and J lost 5 bases; unmatched junction nucleotides: 4. Here the CDR3 DNA reads TGTGCCAGCTCGACAGGGGCCAATGAAAAACTGTTTTTT. This sequence encodes CASSTGANEKLFF.

The chain carries TRBV5-1 and TRBJ1-6, with D perhaps TRBD1 (6 bases). Trimming cost V 3 bases and J 7 bases, with 14 bases left between them. The CDR3 length is 15 residues. Germline lookup yields CDR1 SGHRS and CDR2 YFSETQ. CDR3 in amino acids: CASSSDGRGNSPLHF. CDR3 in DNA: TGCGCCAGCAGCTCTGATGGGAGGGGGAATTCACCCCTCCACTTT.

This clone occurred a few times. This chain links TRBV30 with TRBJ1-5; 10 positions match TRBD1. This CDR3 has 13 amino acids. Germline V gene sequence: CDR1 GTSNPN, CDR2 SVGIG (reference sequence). V lost 5 bases and J lost 4; bases outside the gene matches: 2. Here the CDR3 reads CAWGTGANQPQHF. The CDR3 DNA follows: TGTGCCTGGGGGACAGGGGCGAATCAGCCCCAGCATTTT. The entire variable domain, with the rest obtained from reference TRBV30 and TRBJ1-5, is as follows: SQTIHQWPATLVQPVGSPLSLECTVEGTSNPNLYWYRQAAGRGLQLLFYSVGIGQISSEVPQNLSASRPQDRQFILSSKKLLLSDSGFYLCAWGTGANQPQHFGDGTRLSIL.

The chain uses TRBV19 and TRBJ1-5, with a weak D call TRBD1 (5 bases). The length of the CDR3 is 15 residues. Trimming cost V 4 bases and J 0 bases, with 10 bases left between them. CDR1 LNHDA and CDR2 SQIVND come from the germline V gene (reference sequence). In nucleotides, the CDR3 is TGTGCCAGTAGTAAGACAGTTGTTAGCAATCAGCCCCAGCATTTT. Translation: CASSKTVVSNQPQHF.

The chain uses TRBV12-3 or TRBV12-4 and TRBJ1-4; unclear D gene. The CDR3 length is 13 residues. V lost 7 bases and J 8 bases, leaving 14 bases between the germline ends. The CDR3 coding sequence is TGTGCCAGCACCCGATCGCCCCGGGAAAAACTGTTTTTT. Amino acids: CASTRSPREKLFF.